This T cell receptor beta chain comes out of a study of T cells in Graves' hyperthyroidism and ophthalmopathy. Amplification yielded TCR beta CDR3 regions, with RNA transcripts as the source. Researchers ran a first-round RT-PCR on the TCR CDR3 using the HTBI primer set. In TCRdb, the multiplex PCR reads were re-called with MiXCR into one record per CDR3 protein. Of 200,000 to 250,000 distinct CDR3 sequences listed, approximately 17% are singletons. Clinical symptoms, serum thyroxine and TRAb, thyroid ultrasound and orbital computed tomography were used for the diagnoses. The clonotype comes from a man aged 50 or older with Graves' hyperthyroidism. The specimen was blood.

The chain's CDR3 is CSALTRGSSGAQDTQYF. The CDR3 nucleotides read TGCAGTGCCTTAACTCGTGGATCTAGCGGGGCCCAAGATACGCAGTATTTT. V is TRBV20-1 and J is TRBJ2-3; 9 bases match TRBD2. The junction had 18 bases not matched to a gene; V was cut back by 6 bases and J by 5 bases. Germline V CDR1 and CDR2: DFQATT, SNEGSKA (reference sequence). The CDR3 length is 17 residues.